The entry below gives a single T cell receptor (beta chain) sequence along with its context. These data belong to a study of blood T cell repertoires in COVID-19. Study as a whole: T cells, B-cell-depleted T cells, or PBMCs provided the cDNA or gDNA that served as material.

Germline CDR1 SGHRS, CDR2 YFSETQ. Trimming shortened V by 0 bases and J by 2 bases, and 12 bases separated the two germline ends. The CDR3 consists of 16 residues. As originally analysed: Nucleated cell counts were estimated from reference gene primer amplification. Sequenced by immunoSEQ multiplex PCR; TCRdb stores in-frame clones only, minus some. V, J and clone size were drawn from that table, and D and trimming were deduced from the DNA. The data contain 160,000 or so clones, around three quarters of them singletons. J is TRBJ1-3 and V is TRBV5-1; tentative D call: TRBD1 (5 bases). The specimen sequenced was peripheral blood. The TCR sequence derives from a man between 65 and 85 years old with active or convalescent COVID-19. The CDR3 coding sequence is TGCGCCAGCAGCTTGGTGGGGGGGATCGCTGGAAACACCATATATTTT. It is translated as CASSLVGGIAGNTIYF. Based on the CDR3 plus reference TRBV5-1 and TRBJ1-3, the full variable domain is KAGVTQTPRYLIKTRGQQVTLSCSPISGHRSVSWYQQTPGQGLQFLFEYFSETQRNKGNFPGRFSGRQFSNSRSEMNVSTLELGDSALYLCASSLVGGIAGNTIYFGEGSWLTVV.